Following are 26 T cell receptor beta chains from one sample sequenced in a study of breast tumors, draining lymph nodes, adjacent tissues. Axillary draining lymph nodes of breast cancer patients supplied the node samples. MiXCR was run by TCRdb on the multiplex PCR reads, yielding one entry per CDR3 protein. In the table there are 200,000 or so distinct CDR3 sequences, about 32% of which are singletons. The source material was axillary lymph node tissue. The origin of the receptors is a female donor with breast cancer. Some clones in this sample may be carry-over from other donors' samples.

This clonotype was recorded many times. V and J are TRBV9 and TRBJ2-5, with 11 bases lining up with TRBD1. Per germline, CDR1 SGDLS and CDR2 YYNGEE. The CDR3 has 16 amino acids. V was pared by 4 bases and J by 4 bases, with 9 bases of the junction left unmatched. The CDR3 reads CASSPNTGTGGETQYF. The CDR3 bases are TGTGCCAGCAGCCCAAACACCGGGACAGGGGGAGAGACCCAGTACTTC.

The V gene is TRBV7-2, the J gene TRBJ1-1, with D possibly being TRBD1 (5 bases). The germline V gene encodes CDR1 SGHTA and CDR2 FQGNSA. V was shortened by 5 bases and J by 1 base, with 14 bases between the two germline ends. The length of the CDR3 is 15 residues. The CDR3 sequence: CASSPTSGKNTEAFF. CDR3 DNA sequence: TGTGCCAGCAGCCCCACCTCAGGGAAGAACACTGAAGCTTTCTTT.

As regards this clonotype: This is likely a read error, given that the CDR3 carries no conserved phenylalanine or tryptophan at its end. The chain combines TRBV7-9 with TRBJ1-2; tentatively, D is TRBD1 (5 bases). The germline gives CDR1 SEHNR, CDR2 FQNEAQ (reference sequence). V was clipped by 1 base and J by 3 bases, with 9 bases between them. CDR3 length: 14 residues. CDR3 sequence reads: CASSLVPGDYGYTL. CDR3 coding DNA: TGTGCCAGCAGCTTAGTCCCGGGGGACTATGGCTACACCCTC.

This clonotype was detected ten times or more. This sequence joins TRBV3-1 and TRBJ2-2; TRBD2 matches 13 bases. This CDR3 region has 17 residues. Germline assignment: CDR1 LGHDT and CDR2 YNNKEL (reference sequence). The V gene end was trimmed by 1 base and the J gene end by 4 bases; junction bases not matched to a gene: 3. CDR3 nucleotides: TGTGCCAGCAGCCAAGGACTAGCGGGAGGATTCACCGGGGAGCTGTTTTTT. Its translation is CASSQGLAGGFTGELFF.

About this clonotype: A read error is possible here, since a much larger clone lies one base away. The chain recombines TRBV5-1 with TRBJ2-3; D is perhaps TRBD1 (5 bases). The CDR3 sequence is 14 residues long. The V and J ends lost 4 bases and 10 bases respectively, with 19 bases between them. The germline V gene encodes CDR1 SGHRS and CDR2 YFSETQ. The CDR3 protein is CASSPGSATNAQYF. CDR3 coding DNA: TGCGCCAGCAGCCCAGGGTCCGCCACAAATGCGCAGTATTTT. Full variable domain (rest looked up from reference TRBV5-1 and TRBJ2-3): KAGVTQTPRYLIKTRGQQVTLSCSPISGHRSVSWYQQTPGQGLQFLFEYFSETQRNKGNFPGRFSGRQFSNSRSEMNVSTLELGDSALYLCASSPGSATNAQYFGPGTRLTVL.

This chain uses TRBV2 with TRBJ2-3; D is perhaps TRBD1 (6 bases). Germline CDR1 reads SNHLY; CDR2 reads FYNNEI. V lost 6 bases and J lost 0, with 10 bases in between. This CDR3 has 14 amino acids. The CDR3 loop is CASRLRGSTDTQYF. Written as DNA, the CDR3 is TGTGCCAGCAGGCTCAGGGGTAGCACAGATACGCAGTATTTT. Supplemented by reference TRBV2 and TRBJ2-3, the full variable domain reads EPEVTQTPSHQVTQMGQEVILRCVPISNHLYFYWYRQILGQKVEFLVSFYNNEISEKSEIFDDQFSVERPDGSNFTLKIRSTKLEDSAMYFCASRLRGSTDTQYFGPGTRLTVL.

This chain links TRBV2 with TRBJ1-1; 7 bases align to TRBD1. Germline CDR1 is SNHLY and CDR2 is FYNNEI. The CDR3 spans 18 residues. J gave up 2 bases and V 1 base, and 13 bases lay outside the gene matches. CDR3 sequence (DNA): TGTGCCAGCAGTGAAGATTTATTGGGGACAGAAACTAACACTGAAGCTTTCTTT. This translates into CASSEDLLGTETNTEAFF.

This clonotype showed up many times. This chain links TRBV7-3 with TRBJ2-3; D may be TRBD1 (6 bases). The V end lost 1 base, the J end lost 4 bases, and 9 bases lay between the germline ends. The CDR3 runs to 14 residues. CDR1 and CDR2 from the germline V gene are SGHTA and FQGTGA. Written as DNA, the CDR3 is TGTGCCAGCAGCTTAATGGGGGCTGCAGATACGCAGTATTTT. Its protein is CASSLMGAADTQYF.

The table lists this clonotype with many counts. The genes are TRBV4-3 and TRBJ2-1, with 13 bases lining up with TRBD2. V gave up 0 bases and J gave up 5 bases; unmatched junction bases: 4. The CDR3 has 17 amino acids. CDR1 is LGHNA and CDR2 is YSLEER in the germline V gene. CDR3 amino acids: CASSQDRTSGGNNEQFF. In DNA, the CDR3 is TGCGCCAGCAGCCAAGATAGGACTAGCGGGGGCAACAATGAGCAGTTCTTC.

Regarding this clonotype: A much larger clone is a single base away; this may be a read error. J is TRBJ2-6 and V is TRBV13, with TRBD1 identical over 9 bases. Per germline, CDR1 PRHDT and CDR2 FYEKMQ (reference sequence). The CDR3 is made up of 17 amino acids. After removal of 6 bases from V and 2 bases from J, the junction contained 8 bases not matched to a gene. The CDR3 loop reads CASRLQGAPTGANVLTF. The CDR3 DNA reads TGTGCCAGCAGGCTACAGGGGGCGCCAACTGGGGCCAACGTCCTGACTTTC.

The V and J genes are TRBV2 and TRBJ2-5; D uncertain. Germline-derived CDR1 and CDR2 are SNHLY and FYNNEI. V shed 1 base and J shed 2 bases, with 8 bases lying between them. This CDR3 region has 14 residues. CDR3 loop: CASSEELLQETQYF. CDR3 sequence (DNA): TGTGCCAGCAGTGAAGAGCTACTACAAGAGACCCAGTACTTC.

This clonotype was found many times. The gene calls are TRBV6-5 and TRBJ2-1; D may be TRBD2 (6 bases). V was pared by 6 bases and J by 5 bases, with 17 bases between. The CDR3 is made up of 15 amino acids. Germline CDR1 is MNHEY and CDR2 is SVGAGI. The CDR3 nucleotides read TGTGCCAGCAGGGACGGGAGTCCCATCCACAATGAGCAGTTCTTC. Residues: CASRDGSPIHNEQFF.

This clonotype was seen repeatedly, ten times or more. This chain connects TRBV11-2 to TRBJ2-1, with TRBD2 matching 8 bases. With 6 bases clipped from V and 5 bases from J, the junction kept 9 bases outside the gene matches. CDR3 length: 15 residues. Germline assignment: CDR1 SGHAT and CDR2 FQNNGV. In DNA, the CDR3 is TGTGCCAGCAGTTTTAGAGGGGGACTAGACAATGAGCAGTTCTTC. This sequence encodes CASSFRGGLDNEQFF.

This clonotype was seen at least ten times. The chain uses TRBV12-3 or TRBV12-4 and TRBJ2-1; no definite D call. The CDR3 contains 16 residues. The ends were cut back, 6 bases at V and 7 bases at J, with 22 bases in the middle. The chain's CDR3 is CASSTPKTSLGNEQFF. CDR3 nucleotide sequence: TGTGCCAGCAGCACACCAAAGACAAGCCTGGGAAATGAGCAGTTCTTC.

There are many counts of this clonotype. This CDR3 is CASSLAVGTTNEKLFF. The CDR3 DNA is TGTGCCAGCAGCTTGGCCGTGGGGACAACTAATGAAAAACTGTTTTTT. The J gene is TRBJ1-4, the V gene TRBV5-5; D not certain. The CDR3 covers 16 residues. Germline V gives CDR1 SGHKS, CDR2 YYEKEE (reference sequence). V dropped 0 bases and J dropped 0 bases, with 9 bases sitting between them.

This clonotype was observed many times. This chain joins TRBV5-1 and TRBJ2-1; no clear D gene. CDR3 length: 13 residues. V shed 5 bases and J shed 1 base, with 7 bases lying between them. Per germline, CDR1 SGHRS and CDR2 YFSETQ. The CDR3 sequence is CASREGSYNEQFF. The CDR3 nucleotides are TGCGCCAGCAGAGAAGGGTCCTACAATGAGCAGTTCTTC.

This chain links TRBV5-6 with TRBJ2-4; no firm D call. The CDR3 sequence is 13 residues long. The V and J ends lost 2 bases and 0 bases respectively, with 3 bases between them. Germline V CDR1 and CDR2: SGHDT, YYEEEE. CDR3 sequence (DNA): TGTGCCAGCAGCTTCCAAGCCAAAAACATTCAGTACTTC. Protein sequence: CASSFQAKNIQYF.

The chain combines TRBV7-2 with TRBJ2-3; 7 nucleotides line up with TRBD1. V shed 2 bases, J shed 4 bases, and the junction held 6 bases outside the gene matches. The CDR3 is 15 residues long. Germline CDR1 is SGHTA and CDR2 is FQGNSA. CDR3 DNA sequence: TGTGCCAGCAGCTTAAGGGGGCCGCGCGCAGATACGCAGTATTTT. Translated: CASSLRGPRADTQYF.

On this clonotype itself: A read error may explain this, as a much larger clone is one base away. J is TRBJ2-1 and V is TRBV20-1; no clear D. The CDR3 loop spans 11 amino acids. Looked up from germline, CDR1 is DFQATT and CDR2 is SNEGSKA (reference sequence). The CDR3 region has the DNA TGCAGTTGGGTCTCCTACAATGAGCAGTCCTTC. Its protein is CSWVSYNEQSF.

This chain links TRBV7-3 with TRBJ1-1; D gene ambiguous. Trimming left V 4 bases short and J 3 bases short, with 12 bases between. This CDR3 is 14 amino acids long. Germline lookup yields CDR1 SGHTA and CDR2 FQGTGA. As DNA, the CDR3 is TGTGCCAGCAGCTCCACTGGGAGGGACACTGAAGCTTTCTTT. Translating it yields CASSSTGRDTEAFF.

This clonotype was seen at least ten times. The V gene is TRBV29-1, the J gene TRBJ1-2, with no clear D. The germline gives CDR1 SQVTM, CDR2 ANQGSEA. This CDR3 spans 11 amino acids. V shed 3 bases and J shed 4 bases, with 6 bases lying between them. CDR3 amino acids: CSVDTGYGYTF. In DNA, the CDR3 is TGCAGCGTTGACACGGGCTATGGCTACACCTTC.

This clonotype was recorded many times. The V and J genes are TRBV10-3 and TRBJ2-5, with D perhaps TRBD1 (9 bases). The V gene's germline CDR1 is ENHRY and CDR2 SYGVKD. V was trimmed by 6 bases and J by 4 bases, leaving 21 bases between them. The CDR3 extends over 16 amino acids. DNA for the CDR3: TGTGCCATCAGATCGGGGGGGACAGGGAACGGAGAGACCCAGTACTTC. Its protein is CAIRSGGTGNGETQYF.

As regards this clonotype: A much larger clone lies a single base off, so this may be a read error. The chain couples TRBV30 to TRBJ1-5; D is ambiguous. The V and J ends lost 3 bases and 0 bases respectively, with 9 bases between them. From germline, CDR1 is GTSNPN and CDR2 SVGIG (reference sequence). The length of the CDR3 is 14 residues. CDR3 residues: CAWRERSSNQPQHF. The CDR3 DNA sequence: TGTGCCTGGAGAGAAAGGAGTAGCAATCAGCCCCAGCATTTT.

This clonotype has just one count. Just one base apart from a much larger clone, this may be a read error. The chain links TRBV3-1 to TRBJ2-7; tentatively, D is TRBD1 or TRBD2 (5 bases each). This CDR3 is built from 15 residues. Trimming removed 4 bases from V and 7 bases from J, with 20 bases in between. Germline V gene sequence: CDR1 LGHDT, CDR2 YNNKEL (reference sequence). Here the CDR3 DNA reads TGTGCCAGCAGCCTAGGGACGGCCATCCTAGAGGAGCAGTACTTC. Protein sequence: CASSLGTAILEEQYF.

This clonotype appeared a few times. A much bigger clone sits one base away, suggesting this may be a read error. The chain is built from TRBV20-1 and TRBJ1-2; the match to TRBD1 covers 10 bases. Germline loops: CDR1 DFQATT, CDR2 SNEGSKA (reference sequence). This CDR3 is 12 amino acids long. For the CDR3, the DNA is TGCAGTGCGTGGGACAGGGGTAGTGGCTCCACCTTC. Its protein is CSAWDRGSGSTF.

The DNA of the CDR3 is TGTGCCAGCAGTTACGTGAGGGGCACAGATACGCAGTATTTT. Translation: CASSYVRGTDTQYF. V gene TRBV6-5 combines with J gene TRBJ2-3; weak D call: TRBD2 (5 bases). CDR1 and CDR2 from the germline V gene are MNHEY and SVGAGI. Between the trimmed V and J ends, which lost 2 bases and 1 base, there was a span of 7 bases. The length of the CDR3 is 14 residues.